The 13 T cell receptor beta chains below were found in one sample sequenced in a study of T-cell reconstitution after alpha-beta-depleted transplantation in children. TCRbeta library preparation incorporated unique molecular identifiers. TCRdb ran MiXCR on the PCR reads and lists one entry per CDR3 protein. The table lists about 900,000 distinct CDR3 sequences, about 30% of them singletons, with 28% in the top ten. Sequencing was performed on PBMCs, mostly from graft donor cells, taken 360 days after TCRalphabeta/CD19-depleted stem cell transplant. Every receptor here comes from a boy in the first two years of life who had a stem cell transplant for SCID, so the T cells may come from the graft donor.

This sequence joins TRBV5-1 and TRBJ2-7; 10 bases line up with TRBD2. V dropped 0 bases and J dropped 0; count of bases not matched to a gene: 3. The V gene's germline CDR1 is SGHRS and CDR2 YFSETQ. The CDR3 loop spans 16 amino acids. CDR3 DNA: TGCGCCAGCAGCTTGGCGGCTAGCGGGAGCTCCTACGAGCAGTACTTC. This translates into CASSLAASGSSYEQYF.

V and J are TRBV20-1 and TRBJ2-7, with D perhaps matching TRBD1 (6 bases). In germline, CDR1 is DFQATT, CDR2 SNEGSKA (reference sequence). V dropped 3 bases and J dropped 5 bases, with 8 bases sitting between them. The CDR3 has 11 amino acids. The CDR3 loop is CSASPGDEQYF. CDR3 bases: TGCAGTGCTAGTCCAGGGGACGAGCAGTACTTC.

V and J are TRBV20-1 and TRBJ1-2; 8 bases agree with TRBD1. V lost 8 bases and J lost 7; bases outside the gene matches: 3. The CDR3 is made up of 10 amino acids. The V gene's germline CDR1 is DFQATT and CDR2 SNEGSKA (reference sequence). CDR3 in DNA: TGCAGTTGCGACAGGGGTGGCTACACCTTC. The encoded protein is CSCDRGGYTF.

This chain connects TRBV27 to TRBJ2-1; D gene ambiguous. The CDR3 length is 15 residues. Germline V gives CDR1 MNHEY, CDR2 SMNVEV (reference sequence). V lost 3 bases and J 0 bases, leaving 9 bases between the germline ends. The CDR3 coding sequence is TGTGCCAGCAGTTTGGACCTTAACTCCTACAATGAGCAGTTCTTC. This encodes CASSLDLNSYNEQFF.

The rearrangement uses TRBV27 and TRBJ1-2, with D unresolved. CDR3 length: 16 residues. Trimming cost V 5 bases and J 6 bases, with 22 bases left between them. Germline CDR1 is MNHEY and CDR2 is SMNVEV (reference sequence). The CDR3 region has the DNA TGTGCCAGCAGTCTAGGCCGGATCCCTCAATGGAATGGCTACACCTTC. It encodes CASSLGRIPQWNGYTF.

As for this clonotype: The missing conserved phenylalanine or tryptophan at the end of this CDR3 makes a read error likely. The chain links TRBV20-1 to TRBJ1-5; D remains ambiguous. The CDR3 length is 13 residues. V was clipped by 3 bases and J by 0 bases, with 6 bases between them. In germline, CDR1 is DFQATT, CDR2 SNEGSKA (reference sequence). CDR3 residues: CSARDYSNQPQHY. CDR3 coding DNA: TGCAGTGCTAGGGACTATAGCAATCAGCCCCAGCATTAT.

This clonotype turned up a few times. This rearrangement joins TRBV20-1 to TRBJ1-5; tentatively, D is TRBD1 (5 bases). CDR1 DFQATT and CDR2 SNEGSKA come from the germline V gene (reference sequence). V lost 3 bases to trimming and J lost 2 bases, with 8 bases between them. The CDR3 extends over 13 amino acids. The CDR3 spells CSASRAGNQPQHF. The CDR3 nucleotides read TGCAGTGCTAGCAGGGCAGGCAATCAGCCCCAGCATTTT.

This clonotype has at least ten counts. This sequence joins TRBV12-3 or TRBV12-4 and TRBJ2-5; 9 bases map to TRBD1. J gave up 5 bases and V 4 bases, and 5 bases lay outside the gene matches. This CDR3 region has 14 residues. CDR3 sequence: CASSSDRGGETQYF. The CDR3 DNA sequence: TGTGCCAGCAGTTCGGACAGGGGAGGGGAGACCCAGTACTTC.

In this sample, this clonotype turned up once. This chain uses TRBV5-1 with TRBJ2-1; 11 nucleotides align to TRBD1. Germline V gene sequence: CDR1 SGHRS, CDR2 YFSETQ. Losses at the gene ends were 0 bases for V and 3 bases for J; bases not matched to a gene: 2. The CDR3 loop spans 16 amino acids. Here the CDR3 reads CASSLGGQGGYNEQFF. The CDR3 coding sequence is TGCGCCAGCAGCTTGGGGGGACAGGGGGGCTACAATGAGCAGTTCTTC.

This clonotype showed up just a few times. J is TRBJ1-1 and V is TRBV7-2; unclear D gene. This CDR3 spans 14 amino acids. Germline-derived CDR1 and CDR2 are SGHTA and FQGNSA. V lost 1 base, J lost 5 bases, and 11 bases lay in between. Written as DNA, the CDR3 is TGTGCCAGCAGCTTAGAGACGTGGAGTACTGAAGCTTTCTTT. Translating gives CASSLETWSTEAFF.

This sequence joins TRBV7-2 and TRBJ1-5; D is possibly TRBD1 (6 bases). The V gene lost 4 bases and the J gene lost 3 bases, with 10 bases spanning the gap. CDR3 size: 14 residues. From germline, CDR1 is SGHTA and CDR2 FQGNSA. The DNA of the CDR3 is TGTGCCAGCAGCTCCCGGGACAACAATCAGCCCCAGCATTTT. Translating gives CASSSRDNNQPQHF.

This clonotype turned up a few times. The J gene is TRBJ2-7, the V gene TRBV5-4; D possibly corresponds to TRBD1 (5 bases). The CDR3 is 16 residues long. Between the trimmed V and J ends, which lost 4 bases and 3 bases, there was a span of 20 bases. Germline CDR1 SGHNT, CDR2 YYREEE (reference sequence). The CDR3 DNA follows: TGTGCCAGCAGCCAGGACACGGGTGTCCCTTTCTACGAGCAGTACTTC. It yields the protein CASSQDTGVPFYEQYF.

This clonotype was seen more than once but under ten times. This chain uses TRBV5-1 with TRBJ2-1; D is unclear. Germline loops: CDR1 SGHRS, CDR2 YFSETQ. V gave up 0 bases and J gave up 8 bases, with 6 bases separating them. The CDR3 contains 12 residues. The CDR3 protein is CASSLDLHEQFF. Written as DNA, the CDR3 is TGCGCCAGCAGCTTGGATTTACATGAGCAGTTCTTC.